This T cell receptor (beta chain) is from a study of T cell responses to AZD1222 COVID-19 vaccine. Study observations and caveats: With two AZD1222 doses given, Spike-specific TCR breadth and depth both rose. Repertoires were obtained solely post-peak T cell response.

Produced via immunoSEQ multiplex PCR; TCRdb's table is partial and in-frame only. This repertoire shows almost 80,000 clones, roughly nine tenths found once; its top ten account for under 25%. Comments on this clone: Its antigen is still unknown.

The clonotype originates from an adult in good health. This specimen was peripheral blood, taken on day 0 of AZD1222 vaccination.

The CDR3 DNA is TGTGCCAGCAGTTATAGAGCGGGAGGGCCCTTAGGGGAGCAGTTCTTC. Translating it yields CASSYRAGGPLGEQFF. This chain links TRBV6-2 or TRBV6-3 with TRBJ2-1, with 10 bases matching TRBD2. Germline V gene data show CDR1 as MNHEY and CDR2 as SVGEGT. The CDR3 extends over 16 amino acids. Unmatched junction bases numbered 12, after V lost 3 bases and J lost 10 bases.